A selection of T cell receptor beta chains follows, all from one sample in a study of cytomegalovirus exposure and HLA in healthy donors. Clones were read by immunoSEQ multiplex PCR, and TCRdb kept only the in-frame ones, dropping some. The specimen's table records over 100,000 clones. What was sequenced was PBMCs. These receptors were obtained from a woman between 40 and 55 years old in good health and CMV-seropositive. The CDR3 runs from the conserved cysteine through the conserved F or W. Fields, in order: V gene, D gene, J gene, CDR3 protein, CDR3 DNA. The D gene is left open where the match is weak.

TRBV13	-	TRBJ1-1	CASSPKNTEAFF	TGTGCCAGCAGCCCAAAAAACACTGAAGCTTTCTTT
TRBV6-5	-	TRBJ1-1	CASSYRGFTEAFF	TGTGCCAGCAGTTACCGAGGATTCACTGAAGCTTTCTTT
TRBV7-8	TRBD1	TRBJ2-2	CASSLGTGGITGELFF	TGTGCCAGCAGCTTGGGGACAGGGGGAATCACCGGGGAGCTGTTTTTT
TRBV6-1	TRBD1	TRBJ1-5	CASRGTGGANQPQHF	TGTGCCAGCAGGGGAACAGGGGGCGCCAATCAGCCCCAGCATTTT
TRBV7-2	-	TRBJ2-3	CASSTQGQSPTFTDTQYF	TGTGCCAGCAGCACCCAGGGTCAGAGCCCTACCTTCACAGATACGCAGTATTTT
TRBV28	TRBD1	TRBJ2-7	CASRLGTGFYEQYF	TGTGCCAGCAGACTCGGGACAGGGTTCTACGAGCAGTACTTC
TRBV7-9	TRBD2	TRBJ2-1	CASSPPGSGANNEQFF	TGTGCCAGCAGCCCCCCCGGTAGCGGGGCTAACAATGAGCAGTTCTTC
TRBV11-3	-	TRBJ1-1	CASSQGAREAFF	TGTGCCAGCAGCCAAGGGGCTCGTGAAGCTTTCTTT
TRBV9	-	TRBJ1-3	CASSVAPLAAGVGNTIYF	TGTGCCAGCAGCGTAGCTCCCCTTGCCGCAGGGGTCGGAAACACCATATATTTT
TRBV10-3	-	TRBJ2-1	CAISLGAGEVDEQFF	TGTGCCATCAGTCTGGGGGCGGGGGAGGTCGATGAGCAGTTCTTC
TRBV7-7	-	TRBJ2-1	CASSPIEVHNEQFF	TGTGCCAGCAGCCCGATAGAAGTTCATAATGAGCAGTTCTTC
TRBV7-2	-	TRBJ1-2	CASSLMGAYGYTF	TGTGCCAGCAGCCTAATGGGGGCCTATGGCTACACCTTC
TRBV18	TRBD1	TRBJ2-7	CASGRDREFYEQYF	TGTGCCAGCGGCCGGGACAGGGAATTTTACGAGCAGTACTTC
TRBV7-3	TRBD2	TRBJ2-2	CASSLQWGRAGELFF	TGTGCCAGCAGCTTACAGTGGGGGAGGGCCGGGGAGCTGTTTTTT
TRBV7-8	-	TRBJ1-5	CASSLERFSNQPQHF	TGTGCCAGCAGCTTAGAGCGGTTTAGCAATCAGCCCCAGCATTTT
TRBV19	TRBD2	TRBJ2-7	CASSAGLAGSYEQYF	TGTGCCAGTAGTGCCGGACTAGCGGGAAGCTACGAGCAGTACTTC
TRBV27	-	TRBJ1-4	CASRLRRVHEKLFF	TGTGCCAGCAGGTTACGGAGGGTACATGAAAAACTGTTTTTT
TRBV28	-	TRBJ1-5	CASTRAGGQDQPQHF	TGTGCCAGCACCCGGGCCGGGGGGCAAGACCAGCCCCAGCATTTT
TRBV9	-	TRBJ1-5	CASSEGHSNQPQHF	TGTGCCAGCAGCGAGGGGCATAGCAATCAGCCCCAGCATTTT
TRBV19	-	TRBJ2-2	CASSSSFGELFF	TGTGCCAGTAGTTCAAGCTTCGGGGAGCTGTTTTTT
TRBV28	TRBD1	TRBJ2-5	CASSGTGGTETQYF	TGTGCCAGCTCGGGGACAGGGGGCACAGAGACCCAGTACTTC